The table lists the clone carrying this TCR beta chain with a few counts. Its antigen is still unknown. This CDR3 is also generated by other DNA sequences in the sample. V dropped 6 bases and J dropped 5 bases, with 13 bases sitting between them. Germline CDR1 and CDR2: LGHNA and YSLEER. The CDR3 contains 14 residues. The data were taken from a study of beta chain features in type 1 diabetes. Populations obtained by sorting all exceeded 95% purity. Study-wide results and limits: Amplification by PCR could prefer shorter templates, with the same effect in patients and controls. Relative to healthy donors, patients appeared to have naive, central memory and Treg TCRB repertoires that were more similar. People with Type 1 diabetes carried modestly yet significantly shorter TCRB CDR3s in all four CD4+ subsets. VDJ junctions from type 1 diabetes patients carried fewer insertions and larger deletions.

Reverse transcription of all isolated RNA meant that expressed TCRB transcripts were sequenced. Assay used: immunoSEQ multiplex PCR; TCRdb lists only in-frame clones, some missing. The profile shows roughly 150,000 clones, 6.5% to 10% of them singletons. The sequence was collected from a woman aged 18 to 35 with type 1 diabetes. The V gene is TRBV4-3, the J gene TRBJ1-4; tentatively, D is TRBD1 (6 bases). The sample was central memory CD4+ T cells from blood. The DNA for the CDR3 is TGCGCCAGCAGTCAGGGGCAGGGCAATGAAAAACTGTTTTTT. It encodes CASSQGQGNEKLFF.